Included here is one T cell receptor beta chain sequence, with context. Its antigen is as yet unknown. Healthy donors of bone marrow made up the group. The primer mix had 60 Vbeta and 13 Jbeta primers. Sequencing used immunoSEQ multiplex PCR; TCRdb keeps in-frame clones, though not all of them. The sample gives 130,000 or so clones, approximately 85% of which show up once; around 0.5% is in the top ten. The V gene's germline CDR1 is SGHNT and CDR2 YENEEA. This CDR3 is built from 11 residues. Germline trimming cut 5 bases from V and 12 bases from J; bases unmatched to any gene: 3. The sample is drawn from a study of cytomegalovirus exposure and HLA in healthy donors. Across the study: Roughly 180 million T cells yielded 117 million unique TCR beta sequences, as an earlier analysis found. Points from the study as a whole: Productive status was seen about 87% or about 30% of the time for most TCR beta V segments in an earlier analysis.

Specimen: PBMCs. This clonotype originated in a woman between 40 and 50 years old in good health and CMV-seronegative. The chain combines TRBV11-3 with TRBJ2-1; 8 nucleotides match TRBD2. CDR3 protein: CASSPGLAQFF. For the CDR3, the DNA is TGTGCCAGCAGCCCTGGACTAGCGCAGTTCTTC.